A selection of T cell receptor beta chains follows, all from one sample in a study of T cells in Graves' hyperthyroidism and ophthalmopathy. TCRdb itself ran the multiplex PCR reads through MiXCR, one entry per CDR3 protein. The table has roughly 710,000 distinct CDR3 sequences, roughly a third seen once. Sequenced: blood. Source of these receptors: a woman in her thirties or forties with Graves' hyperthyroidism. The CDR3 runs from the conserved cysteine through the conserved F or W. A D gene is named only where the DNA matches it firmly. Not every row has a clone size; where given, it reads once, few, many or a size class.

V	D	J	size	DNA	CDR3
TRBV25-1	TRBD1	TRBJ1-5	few	TGTGCCAGCAGTACCATTCCGGACAGGGGTTGGAATCAGCCCCAGCATTTT	CASSTIPDRGWNQPQHF
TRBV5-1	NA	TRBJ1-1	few	TGCGCCAGCAGCTTGGCCTTATTAGACACAGACAACACTGAAGCTTTCTTT	CASSLALLDTDNTEAFF
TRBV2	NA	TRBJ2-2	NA	TGTGCCAGCAGTGAAAGTAGTCGGGGTGAGCTGTTTTTT	CASSESSRGELFF
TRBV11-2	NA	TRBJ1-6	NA	TGTGCCAGCAGCCGGGGACCTTCAGGGGATTCACCCCTCCACTTT	CASSRGPSGDSPLHF
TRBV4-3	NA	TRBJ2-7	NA	TGCGCCAGCAGCCAAGCGCGGCAGAGCTCCTACGAGCAGTACTTC	CASSQARQSSYEQYF
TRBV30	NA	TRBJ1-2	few	TGTGCCTGCAGTAACGGGAAAATCGGCTACACCTTC	CACSNGKIGYTF
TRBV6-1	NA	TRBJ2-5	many	TGTGCCAGCAGTCTCGACAATCAAGAGACCCAGTACTTC	CASSLDNQETQYF
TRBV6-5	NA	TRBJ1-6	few	TGTGCCAGCAGTTACTTGGGGGCCAATTCACCCCTCCACTTT	CASSYLGANSPLHF
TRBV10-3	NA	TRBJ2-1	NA	TGTGCCATCAGTGAACACCCTGACTCTGACAATGAGCAGTTCTTC	CAISEHPDSDNEQFF
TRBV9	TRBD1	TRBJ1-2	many	TGTGCCAGCAGCGCTGGACAGGGCGTCTATGGCTACACCTTC	CASSAGQGVYGYTF
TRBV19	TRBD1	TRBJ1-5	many	TGTGCCAGCCACCGGGACAGGGACAATCAGCCCCAGCATTTT	CASHRDRDNQPQHF
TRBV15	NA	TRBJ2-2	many	TGTGCCACCAGCGGAACAGGGGAGCTGTTTTTT	CATSGTGELFF
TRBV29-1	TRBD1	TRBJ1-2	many	TGCAGCGTAAGAGACAGGGAGTATGGCTACACCTTC	CSVRDREYGYTF
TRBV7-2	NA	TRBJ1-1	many	TGTGCCAGCAGCTTGTGGGGTGGAGAGACTGAAGCTTTCTTT	CASSLWGGETEAFF
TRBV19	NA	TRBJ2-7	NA	TGTGCCAGTAGTATAAATGGGGGGGCCTCCTACGAGCAGTACTTC	CASSINGGASYEQYF